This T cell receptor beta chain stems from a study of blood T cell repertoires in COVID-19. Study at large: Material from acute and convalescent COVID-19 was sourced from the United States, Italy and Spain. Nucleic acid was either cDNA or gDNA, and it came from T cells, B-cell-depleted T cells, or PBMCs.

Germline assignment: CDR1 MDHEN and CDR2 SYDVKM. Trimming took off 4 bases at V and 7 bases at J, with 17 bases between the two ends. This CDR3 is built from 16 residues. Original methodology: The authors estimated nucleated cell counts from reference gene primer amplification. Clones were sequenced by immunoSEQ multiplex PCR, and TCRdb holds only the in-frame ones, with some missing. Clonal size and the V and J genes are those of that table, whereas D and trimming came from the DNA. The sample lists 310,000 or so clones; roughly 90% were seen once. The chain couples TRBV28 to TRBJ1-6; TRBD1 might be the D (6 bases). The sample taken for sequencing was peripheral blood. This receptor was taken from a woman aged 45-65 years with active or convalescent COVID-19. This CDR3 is CASSYLDRSANSPLHF. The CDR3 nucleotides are TGTGCCAGCAGTTACCTAGACAGGTCCGCCAATTCACCCCTCCACTTT.